What follows is one T cell receptor (beta chain) and its context. Here immunoSEQ multiplex PCR was the method, and the copy in TCRdb shows in-frame clones only, minus some. Among 25,000 or so clones, around 96% were seen once, and the ten largest hold approximately 4%. This record belongs to a study of blood T cell repertoires in COVID-19. Study in general: Samples came from the United States, Italy and Spain, spanning acute and convalescent COVID-19.

CDR1 is LNHDA and CDR2 is SQIVND in the germline V gene (reference sequence). The CDR3 consists of 13 residues. Input material: peripheral blood. This chain joins TRBV19 and TRBJ2-3, with 12 bases that match TRBD2. The source of this sequence is a human donor with active COVID-19. The donor label of this sample is uncertain. The CDR3: CASTSGRTDTQYF. CDR3 bases: TGTGCTTCTACTAGCGGGAGGACAGATACGCAGTATTTT.